Below, 10 T cell receptor beta chains from the same sample are listed, as sequenced in a study of cytomegalovirus exposure and HLA in healthy donors. 13 Jbeta primers and 60 Vbeta primers were used for the PCR. TCRdb's copy holds only in-frame clones and misses some; the assay was immunoSEQ multiplex PCR. The table for this sample gives 95,000 to 150,000 clones. Sample: PBMCs. The source is a man in his forties in good health and CMV-seronegative.

The chain recombines TRBV5-4 with TRBJ2-3; 7 positions match TRBD2. J was trimmed by 5 bases and V by 4 bases; bases with no gene match: 4. Germline lookup yields CDR1 SGHNT and CDR2 YYREEE (reference sequence). The CDR3 consists of 13 residues. The DNA of the CDR3 is TGTGCCAGCAGCATGGCGGGAGTAGATACGCAGTATTTT. It encodes CASSMAGVDTQYF.

The chain uses TRBV6-1 and TRBJ2-1; perhaps TRBD1 as D (6 bases). Germline V lookup: CDR1 MNHNS, CDR2 SASEGT. The CDR3 extends over 14 amino acids. Trimming took 1 base from V and 10 from J, leaving 14 bases between them. CDR3 in DNA: TGTGCCAGCAGTGAAGACAGGGCATCTTGGGAGCAGTTCTTC. Translated: CASSEDRASWEQFF.

The rearrangement links TRBV6-5 to TRBJ1-2; D remains ambiguous. The V gene lost 0 bases and the J gene lost 3 bases, with 8 bases spanning the gap. The CDR3 sequence is 14 residues long. The V gene's germline CDR1 is MNHEY and CDR2 SVGAGI. The DNA of the CDR3 is TGTGCCAGCAGTTACTCGTCCCCTGACTATGGCTACACCTTC. Its protein product is CASSYSSPDYGYTF.

This chain joins TRBV30 and TRBJ1-2; D not certain. Trimming stripped 4 bases from V and 4 bases from J, with 16 bases between. The CDR3 has 14 amino acids. Germline-derived CDR1 and CDR2 are GTSNPN and SVGIG (reference sequence). The CDR3 loop is CAWISGSHPYGYTF. In nucleotides, the CDR3 is TGTGCCTGGATTTCCGGGAGCCATCCCTATGGCTACACCTTC.

The chain has TRBV7-2 and TRBJ2-3, with 7 bases that match TRBD2. Germline V gene data show CDR1 as SGHTA and CDR2 as FQGNSA. This CDR3 is built from 15 residues. The V segment lost 5 bases and the J segment 6 bases; nucleotides outside the gene matches: 11. CDR3 loop: CASSKNDRTRDTQYF. The DNA for the CDR3 is TGTGCCAGCAGCAAAAACGACCGGACTAGGGATACGCAGTATTTT. The full variable domain, rest sourced from reference TRBV7-2 and TRBJ2-3, is GAGVSQSPSNKVTEKGKDVELRCDPISGHTALYWYRQSLGQGLEFLIYFQGNSAPDKSGLPSDRFSAERTGGSVSTLTIQRTQQEDSAVYLCASSKNDRTRDTQYFGPGTRLTVL.

CDR3 nucleotides: TGTGCCAGCAGCTTAAGGGTTACGGGACTCCGCCCAGGTACGCAGTATTTT. Residues: CASSLRVTGLRPGTQYF. This chain connects TRBV7-2 to TRBJ2-3; a possible D gene is TRBD2 (6 bases). There are 17 residues in the CDR3. Trimming took off 2 bases at V and 8 bases at J, with 23 bases between the two ends. The germline gives CDR1 SGHTA, CDR2 FQGNSA.

Judged by frequency, this clone is medium-sized. V gene TRBV6-4 combines with J gene TRBJ2-2; D unclear. The V and J ends lost 0 bases and 2 bases respectively, with 10 bases between them. This CDR3 comprises 16 residues. From germline, CDR1 is MRHNA and CDR2 SNTAGT. CDR3 protein: CASSDSSATNTGELFF. The DNA for the CDR3 is TGTGCCAGCAGTGACTCAAGCGCCACTAACACCGGGGAGCTGTTTTTT.

The V call is TRBV10-1, the J call TRBJ2-7, with TRBD2 matching over 10 bases. Germline V lookup: CDR1 WNHNN, CDR2 SYGVQD (reference sequence). V trimming: 3 bases; J trimming: 5 bases; junction bases outside the gene matches: 4. CDR3 length: 14 residues. The CDR3 DNA is TGCGCCAGCAGTGAAGGGACTAGCGAAAACGAGCAGTACTTC. Protein product: CASSEGTSENEQYF.

V usage is TRBV30 and J usage is TRBJ2-5; a possible D gene is TRBD2 (6 bases). This CDR3 is 13 amino acids long. Trimming cost V 2 bases and J 7 bases, with 14 bases left between them. From germline, CDR1 is GTSNPN and CDR2 SVGIG (reference sequence). As DNA, the CDR3 is TGTGCCTGGAGTCTGGCCGGAGGGTGGACCCAGTACTTC. Residues: CAWSLAGGWTQYF. Combining the CDR3 with reference TRBV30 and TRBJ2-5 gives the whole variable domain SQTIHQWPATLVQPVGSPLSLECTVEGTSNPNLYWYRQAAGRGLQLLFYSVGIGQISSEVPQNLSASRPQDRQFILSSKKLLLSDSGFYLCAWSLAGGWTQYFGPGTRLLVL.

The chain uses TRBV7-9 and TRBJ2-2; D remains unclear. Per the germline V gene, CDR1 is SEHNR and CDR2 is FQNEAQ (reference sequence). This CDR3 spans 14 amino acids. V gave up 5 bases and J gave up 2 bases, with 9 bases separating them. The CDR3 region has the DNA TGTGCCAGCAGCCTCTTCCGTAACACCGGGGAGCTGTTTTTT. Its translation: CASSLFRNTGELFF.